Listed below are T cell receptor beta chains from one sample, sequenced in a study of blood T cell repertoires in COVID-19. Profiled with immunoSEQ multiplex PCR; TCRdb holds only in-frame clones, not every one. The table lists 25,000 or so clones, 90% of them singletons. The source material was peripheral blood. Receptor source: a man in his 70s with acute or convalescent COVID-19. Each CDR3 is given with its conserved first and last residue. D genes are given only for firm matches. Rows may omit the clone size; those that give it use once, few, many or a size class.

>-|TRBV6-5|-|TRBJ1-3
TGTGCCAGCAGTCGTCAGGGAGGCGGAAACACCATATATTTT
CASSRQGGGNTIYF
>TRBD1|TRBV4-3|-|TRBJ1-2
TGCGCCAGCAGCCAAGACGCGGGACAGGGTAACTATGGCTACACCTTC
CASSQDAGQGNYGYTF
>-|TRBV6-5|-|TRBJ1-5
TGTGCCAGCAGCCTAGAAAGGGAGAATCAGCCCCAGCATTTT
CASSLERENQPQHF
>-|TRBV19|-|TRBJ2-6
TGTGCCAGTAGTCTTGGACAGTGGGTCTCTGGGGCCAACGTCCTGACTTTC
CASSLGQWVSGANVLTF
>-|TRBV3-1/TRBV3-2|-|TRBJ1-5
TGTGCCAGCAGCCAAGATTACGGCAGGACCCAGCATTTT
CASSQDYGRTQHF
>-|TRBV2|once|TRBJ1-1
TGTGCCAGCAGTGAACTTTATGCAGGTGAAGCTTTCTTT
CASSELYAGEAFF
>TRBD2|TRBV18|-|TRBJ2-2
TGTGCCAGCTCACCACTACTAGCGGGAGACACCGGGGAGCTGTTTTTT
CASSPLLAGDTGELFF
>-|TRBV7-9|-|TRBJ1-1
TGTGCCAGCAGCCAATACAGGGAAAGGGCTGAAGCTTTCTTT
CASSQYRERAEAFF
>-|TRBV7-2|-|TRBJ1-6
TGTGCCAGCAGCTTAGAAAGGAGTTCACCCCTCCACTTT
CASSLERSSPLHF
>-|TRBV5-4|-|TRBJ2-6
TGTGCCAGCAGCTCCCCAGGGTCTGGGGCCAACGTCCTGACTTTC
CASSSPGSGANVLTF
>TRBD1|TRBV3-1/TRBV3-2|-|TRBJ1-4
TGTGCCAGCAGCCCCACAGGGGCTAACGAAAAACTGTTTTTT
CASSPTGANEKLFF
>-|TRBV5-1|once|TRBJ2-3
TGCGCCAGCAGCTTATTAGGACAGCCAGATACGCAGTATTTT
CASSLLGQPDTQYF
>-|TRBV7-2|-|TRBJ2-7
TGTGCCAGCAGCTCCCTCTCCTACGAGCAGTACTTC
CASSSLSYEQYF
>-|TRBV7-2|-|TRBJ1-2
TGTGCCAGCAGCTTAGCGCACAGTAACTATGGCTACACCTTC
CASSLAHSNYGYTF
>-|TRBV6-5|-|TRBJ1-2
TGTGCCAGTATGCATGGCCTTAACTATGGCTACACCTTC
CASMHGLNYGYTF
>-|TRBV7-2|-|TRBJ2-5
TGTGCCAGCAGCTTAGCAGTCTACGAGACCCAGTACTTC
CASSLAVYETQYF
>TRBD1|TRBV19|-|TRBJ1-1
TGTGCCAGTAGTACTCAGGGGGCGACCACTGAAGCTTTCTTT
CASSTQGATTEAFF
>TRBD1|TRBV9|-|TRBJ1-1
TGTGCCAGCAGCGTTTTACAGGGGTTCGGCACTGAAGCTTTCTTT
CASSVLQGFGTEAFF
>TRBD1|TRBV28|-|TRBJ2-7
TGTGCCATCAGGGGACCTCCGGGACAGGGGTACGAGCAGTACTTC
CAIRGPPGQGYEQYF
>-|TRBV12-3/TRBV12-4|-|TRBJ2-7
TGTGCCAGCAGTTTTCTCTCCTACGAGCAGTACTTC
CASSFLSYEQYF
>TRBD1|TRBV4-3|-|TRBJ1-2
TGCGCCAGCAGCCAAGGGACAGGGTACTATGGCTACACCTTC
CASSQGTGYYGYTF
>-|TRBV19|few|TRBJ2-2
TGTGCCAGTAACAGGCGAGACACCGGGGAGCTGTTTTTT
CASNRRDTGELFF